A selection of T cell receptor beta chains follows, all from one sample in a study of patients and donors after allogeneic stem cell transplantation. In TCRdb, the RT-PCR reads were re-called with MiXCR into one record per CDR3 protein. The data hold roughly 880,000 distinct CDR3 sequences, with roughly 18% observed a single time. Sequenced material: blood, either unsorted or a sorted T cell fraction (not recorded which). Receptors originate from a human donor who was either an allogeneic HSCT recipient or a stem cell or donor lymphocyte infusion donor (not recorded which). It is not recorded whose cells these are; they may come from a transplant donor. Both conserved end residues are part of each CDR3. Fields, in order: V gene, CDR3 length, CDR3 protein.

>TRBV24-1|13
CATSPGLAGPQYF
>TRBV29-1|16
CSVEEQKGTGGSGYTF
>TRBV4-2|18
CASSQDLPSGASTDTQYF
>TRBV6-6|13
CASSYSLNTEAFF
>TRBV12-3/TRBV12-4|15
CATSSTEQAFGEQYF
>TRBV20-1|12
CSASGENTEAFF
>TRBV5-1|14
CASSLIGEGDTQYF
>TRBV7-9|14
CASGTRMYSDTQYF
>TRBV5-1|17
CASSSPTDRGSGNTIYF
>TRBV6-2/TRBV6-3|14
CASRPGTANYGYTF
>TRBV20-1|14
CSARDRGMNTEAFF
>TRBV30|14
CAWIGQETNYGYTF
>TRBV7-9|16
CASSGDRQESNQPQHF
>TRBV12-3/TRBV12-4|15
CASSRDRGGNQPQHF
>TRBV20-1|13
CSARASRIDEQYF
>TRBV25-1|15
CASSETGPTNEKLFF
>TRBV10-3|14
CAISESPGSETQYF
>TRBV12-3/TRBV12-4|19
CASSLDFSGVAVSTGELFF
>TRBV12-3/TRBV12-4|13
CASSNVYTGELFF
>TRBV3-1|13
CASSQRPLNEQFF
>TRBV29-1|14
CSVEAGYGNQPQHF
>TRBV15|15
CATSRARTLSYEQYF
>TRBV6-7|15
CASSYSQGLNSPLHF
>TRBV2|15
CASSPQAYSNQPQHF
>TRBV7-2|16
CASSLVSGRASGELFF
>TRBV21-1|11
CASSNGIPLHF